Listed here are 12 T cell receptor beta chains from one sample, sequenced in a study of shared clonotypes between healthy human individuals (TCRdb year 2020). Libraries came from the immunoSEQ multiplex PCR assay. TCRdb took over this immuneACCESS table, retaining in-frame rearrangements with V and J assigned. Such tables are incomplete; in checked studies, under half of the missing clones stem from an unresolved V gene, and the remainder is unexplained. The sample profile shows around 500,000 clones; 76% of them were found once. Of the sample, 10% to 15% is held by the ten largest clones. The sample consisted of PBMCs. These receptors were collected from a middle-aged woman in good health. Some clones in this sample may be carry-over from other donors' samples.

The V gene is TRBV5-5, the J gene TRBJ2-6, with TRBD2 matching 7 bases. The CDR3 totals 15 residues. The germline V gene has CDR1 SGHKS and CDR2 YYEKEE (reference sequence). V trimming: 4 bases; J trimming: 4 bases; junction bases outside the gene matches: 5. The DNA of the CDR3 is TGTGCCAGCAGCCCAAGCGGGGTGGGGGCCAACGTCCTGACTTTC. Amino acid sequence: CASSPSGVGANVLTF.

This clone appeared a single time. For the CDR3, the DNA is TGTGCCAGCAGTGAGACTAGCGGGGCCTACAATGAGCAGTTCTTC. It translates to CASSETSGAYNEQFF. This chain uses TRBV6-4 with TRBJ2-1; TRBD2 matches 11 bases. Germline V gives CDR1 MRHNA, CDR2 SNTAGT. With V trimmed by 3 bases and J by 2 bases, 0 bases remained unmatched. The CDR3 loop spans 15 amino acids.

This chain uses TRBV7-2 with TRBJ2-5; 11 bases align to TRBD2. Looked up from germline, CDR1 is SGHTA and CDR2 is FQGNSA. V trimming: 1 base; J trimming: 5 bases; junction bases outside the gene matches: 9. This CDR3 spans 17 amino acids. CDR3 nucleotides: TGTGCCAGCAGCTTAGATTTTAGCGGGAGGGCCAGGGAGACCCAGTACTTC. Amino acid sequence: CASSLDFSGRARETQYF.

Written as DNA, the CDR3 is TGTGCCTGGAGTGTACTCCCCCCCGGGGTAGATACGCAGTATTTT. Amino acid sequence: CAWSVLPPGVDTQYF. This rearrangement joins TRBV30 to TRBJ2-3, with TRBD2 as a possible D gene (5 bases). The CDR3 runs 15 residues. From germline, CDR1 is GTSNPN and CDR2 SVGIG (reference sequence). V gave up 0 bases and J gave up 5 bases, with 15 bases separating them.

The gene calls are TRBV2 and TRBJ1-2, with unresolved D. The CDR3 runs to 13 residues. V was trimmed by 2 bases and J by 5 bases, leaving 9 bases between them. The germline V gene has CDR1 SNHLY and CDR2 FYNNEI. CDR3 residues: CASSELRAYGYTF. The CDR3 DNA reads TGTGCCAGCAGTGAATTACGTGCGTATGGCTACACCTTC.

This sequence joins TRBV27 and TRBJ2-5, with D perhaps TRBD2 (5 bases). The CDR3 extends over 14 amino acids. The germline V gene encodes CDR1 MNHEY and CDR2 SMNVEV (reference sequence). V gave up 3 bases and J gave up 5 bases, with 13 bases separating them. This CDR3 is CASSFSRRGETQYF. DNA of the CDR3: TGTGCCAGCAGTTTTAGTCGCCGCGGGGAGACCCAGTACTTC.

The chain uses TRBV7-2 and TRBJ1-1, with 7 bases aligning to TRBD1. This CDR3 is 14 amino acids long. Per the germline V gene, CDR1 is SGHTA and CDR2 is FQGNSA. The ends lost 1 base at V and 8 bases at J; junction bases unmatched: 7. The DNA of the CDR3 is TGTGCCAGCAGCTTAGGGCCCATCAGGGGGGAAGCTTTCTTT. Translated: CASSLGPIRGEAFF.

The J gene is TRBJ2-1, the V gene TRBV28; a possible D gene is TRBD1 (5 bases). CDR3 size: 17 residues. Germline CDR1 reads MDHEN; CDR2 reads SYDVKM. Trimming cost V 6 bases and J 0 bases, with 18 bases left between them. In DNA form, the CDR3 reads TGTGCCAGCAGCACACGCTGGGCCGACAGCTCCTACAATGAGCAGTTCTTC. Its protein product is CASSTRWADSSYNEQFF.

The V and J genes are TRBV14 and TRBJ1-1, with no clear D. The germline V gene has CDR1 SGHDN and CDR2 FVKESK. With 2 bases removed from V and 8 bases from J, the gap between germline ends came to 9 bases. This CDR3 is built from 12 residues. Here the CDR3 reads CASSQSGPEAFF. In nucleotides, the CDR3 is TGTGCCAGCAGCCAATCCGGGCCAGAAGCTTTCTTT. Full variable domain (missing parts from reference TRBV14 and TRBJ1-1): EAGVTQFPSHSVIEKGQTVTLRCDPISGHDNLYWYRRVMGKEIKFLLHFVKESKQDESGMPNNRFLAERTGGTYSTLKVQPAELEDSGVYFCASSQSGPEAFFGQGTRLTVV.

V is TRBV4-1 and J is TRBJ2-3; maybe TRBD2 (5 bases). Germline V gene sequence: CDR1 MGHRA, CDR2 YSYEKL. This CDR3 region has 15 residues. V was shortened by 1 base and J by 5 bases, with 13 bases between the two germline ends. CDR3 loop: CASSQVGLAGDTQYF. The CDR3 bases are TGCGCCAGCAGCCAAGTGGGTCTAGCTGGAGATACGCAGTATTTT.

This clone occurred many times. The V call is TRBV9, the J call TRBJ2-3, with 11 bases matching TRBD2. V was clipped by 0 bases and J by 3 bases; unmatched bases: 3. Germline V gene lookup returns CDR1 SGDLS and CDR2 YYNGEE. The CDR3 runs to 16 residues. CDR3: CASSVDLAGGTDTQYF. The DNA of the CDR3 is TGTGCCAGCAGCGTAGACCTAGCGGGAGGAACAGATACGCAGTATTTT.

The chain combines TRBV11-2 with TRBJ2-7; D is ambiguous. CDR3 size: 14 residues. Germline lookup yields CDR1 SGHAT and CDR2 FQNNGV. Trimming shortened V by 2 bases and J by 5 bases, and 13 bases separated the two germline ends. The CDR3 DNA reads TGTGCCAGCAGCTTAAATATTGGCTACGACGAGCAGTACTTC. Protein: CASSLNIGYDEQYF.